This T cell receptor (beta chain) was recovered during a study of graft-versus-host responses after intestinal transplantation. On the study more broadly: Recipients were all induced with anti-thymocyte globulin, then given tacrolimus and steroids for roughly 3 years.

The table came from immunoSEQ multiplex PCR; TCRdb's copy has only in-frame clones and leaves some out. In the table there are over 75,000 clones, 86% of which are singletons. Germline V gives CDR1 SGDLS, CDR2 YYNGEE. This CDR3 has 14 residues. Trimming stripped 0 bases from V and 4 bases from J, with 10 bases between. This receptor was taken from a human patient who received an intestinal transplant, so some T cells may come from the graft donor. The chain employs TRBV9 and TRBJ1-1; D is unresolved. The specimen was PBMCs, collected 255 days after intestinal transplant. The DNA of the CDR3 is TGTGCCAGCAGCGTAGCGGGCGCGAGCACTGAAGCTTTCTTT. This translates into CASSVAGASTEAFF.